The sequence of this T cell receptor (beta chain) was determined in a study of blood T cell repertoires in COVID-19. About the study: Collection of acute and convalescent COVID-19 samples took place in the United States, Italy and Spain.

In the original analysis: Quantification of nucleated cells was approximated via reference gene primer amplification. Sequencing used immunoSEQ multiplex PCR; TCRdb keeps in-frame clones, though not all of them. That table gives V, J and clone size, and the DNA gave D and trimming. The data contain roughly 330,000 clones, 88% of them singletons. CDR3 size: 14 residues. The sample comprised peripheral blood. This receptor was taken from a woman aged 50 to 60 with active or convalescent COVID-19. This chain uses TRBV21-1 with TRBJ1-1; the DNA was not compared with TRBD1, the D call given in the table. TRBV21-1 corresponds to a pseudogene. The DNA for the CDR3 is TGTGCCAGCAGCAAAGGGCCAGTAAACACTGAAGCTTTCTTT. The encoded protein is CASSKGPVNTEAFF.